This T cell receptor (beta chain) comes out of a study of blood T cell repertoires in COVID-19. Background on the study: COVID-19 samples, acute and convalescent, were from the United States, Italy and Spain. From T cells, B-cell-depleted T cells, or PBMCs came the material, which was cDNA or gDNA.

With 2 bases removed from V and 2 bases from J, the gap between germline ends came to 16 bases. The CDR3 is made up of 17 amino acids. Per germline, CDR1 PRHDT and CDR2 FYEKMQ (reference sequence). Sequencing used immunoSEQ multiplex PCR; TCRdb keeps in-frame clones, though not all of them. The sample yields 140,000 to 150,000 clones, around nine tenths seen once. V is TRBV13 and J is TRBJ1-5; D perhaps matches TRBD1 (5 bases). Input material: peripheral blood. The TCR was taken from a human donor in a cohort sampled during active COVID-19. The CDR3 DNA is TGTGCCAGCAGCTTAAAAGGACACGGCGGTGGCAATCAGCCCCAGCATTTT. It is translated as CASSLKGHGGGNQPQHF.